The TCR beta chain described here comes from a study of blood T cell repertoires in COVID-19. Whole-study context: Samples of COVID-19 (acute and convalescent) were obtained from the United States, Italy and Spain.

The V gene's germline CDR1 is SGHTA and CDR2 FQGNSA. V lost 1 base and J lost 1; bases outside the gene matches: 4. This CDR3 region has 16 residues. Libraries were prepared by immunoSEQ multiplex PCR; TCRdb keeps only in-frame clonotypes and omits some of them. This table has under 250,000 clones, around 90% appearing once. Recovery among Cohort 3 donors was established by two negative PCRs, clearance, or symptom resolution. This chain connects TRBV7-2 to TRBJ2-3; TRBD2 matches at 8 bases. The receptor was isolated from a young man who had recovered from COVID-19. The sample taken for sequencing was PBMCs or T cells enriched from blood (not recorded which). The CDR3 DNA follows: TGTGCCAGCAGCTTAGATCGGGGGGGAGGCACAGATACGCAGTATTTT. It encodes CASSLDRGGGTDTQYF. The whole variable domain, remainder taken from reference TRBV7-2 and TRBJ2-3, is GAGVSQSPSNKVTEKGKDVELRCDPISGHTALYWYRQSLGQGLEFLIYFQGNSAPDKSGLPSDRFSAERTGGSVSTLTIQRTQQEDSAVYLCASSLDRGGGTDTQYFGPGTRLTVL.